The 15 T cell receptor beta chains below all came from one sample that was sequenced in a study of T cell responses to AZD1222 COVID-19 vaccine. Data came from immunoSEQ multiplex PCR; TCRdb stores just in-frame clones and leaves some out. The profile shows about 120,000 clones, 91% of them singletons. The source was peripheral blood, collected on day 0 of AZD1222 vaccination. The receptors originated from an adult in good health.

The count of this clone is one. The chain couples TRBV23-1 to TRBJ1-5; possible D gene TRBD1, 6 bases. TRBV23-1 is reported as an ORF; its role is uncertain. The CDR3 is 14 residues long. V was shortened by 2 bases and J by 7 bases, with 12 bases between the two germline ends. CDR3 amino acids: CASSQGLGAQPQHF. The CDR3 DNA follows: TGCGCCAGCAGTCAAGGTCTGGGGGCCCAGCCCCAGCATTTT.

The genes are TRBV5-4 and TRBJ1-1; a weak D match, TRBD1 (5 bases). From germline, CDR1 is SGHNT and CDR2 YYREEE (reference sequence). V was pared by 4 bases and J by 6 bases, with 13 bases between. This CDR3 region has 13 residues. The CDR3 nucleotides are TGTGCCAGCAGCCGGGGGGGTTCTTCTGAAGCTTTCTTT. Protein product: CASSRGGSSEAFF.

The V gene is TRBV6-6, the J gene TRBJ1-5, with unresolved D. V lost 4 bases and J lost 1, with 5 bases in between. The CDR3 runs 13 residues. Per the germline V gene, CDR1 is MNHNY and CDR2 is SVGAGI (reference sequence). For the CDR3, the DNA is TGTGCCAGCAGTTTACAAAGCAATCAGCCCCAGCATTTT. Its protein is CASSLQSNQPQHF.

The chain joins TRBV10-3 to TRBJ1-1; D not certain. Germline CDR1 and CDR2: ENHRY and SYGVKD. The CDR3 spans 13 residues. V was shortened by 5 bases and J by 3 bases, with 10 bases between the two germline ends. CDR3 amino acids: CAISYLGDTEAFF. CDR3 coding DNA: TGTGCCATCAGTTATCTCGGGGACACTGAAGCTTTCTTT.

The chain employs TRBV5-8 and TRBJ2-3; 7 bases agree with TRBD1. The CDR3 has 15 amino acids. Germline V gene data show CDR1 as SGHTS and CDR2 as YDEGEE. V was clipped by 4 bases and J by 0 bases; unmatched bases: 5. As DNA, the CDR3 is TGTGCCAGCAGCCGGACAGGTGACAGCACAGATACGCAGTATTTT. Its protein is CASSRTGDSTDTQYF.

The chain uses TRBV2 and TRBJ1-2; no definite D call. The CDR3 has 12 amino acids. V was pared by 4 bases and J by 7 bases, with 10 bases between. CDR1 is SNHLY and CDR2 is FYNNEI in the germline V gene. The CDR3 DNA follows: TGTGCCAGCAGTGGTGAATGGGGTGGCTACACCTTC. Protein: CASSGEWGGYTF. The full variable domain, with the rest looked up from reference TRBV2 and TRBJ1-2, is EPEVTQTPSHQVTQMGQEVILRCVPISNHLYFYWYRQILGQKVEFLVSFYNNEISEKSEIFDDQFSVERPDGSNFTLKIRSTKLEDSAMYFCASSGEWGGYTFGSGTRLTVV.

Written as DNA, the CDR3 is TGTGCCAGCAGCCCGCGGATGGGATTGACAGGGGCCTACGAGCAGTACTTC. It is translated as CASSPRMGLTGAYEQYF. The genes are TRBV28 and TRBJ2-7; the match to TRBD1 covers 8 bases. The germline gives CDR1 MDHEN, CDR2 SYDVKM. This CDR3 spans 17 amino acids. The junction had 15 bases not matched to a gene; V was cut back by 6 bases and J by 2 bases.

The chain joins TRBV6-2 or TRBV6-3 to TRBJ1-2; D possibly corresponds to TRBD1 (6 bases). Germline values: CDR1 MNHEY, CDR2 SVGEGT. V was trimmed by 5 bases and J by 4 bases, leaving 20 bases between them. The CDR3 runs 16 residues. CDR3 nucleotides: TGTGCCAGCAGTATGTCCCTGAGGACAGTCATCTATGGCTACACCTTC. As protein: CASSMSLRTVIYGYTF.

The CDR3 DNA reads TGTGCCAGTAGTATAGTCGGACAGGGGAGGAGCGGTGGCTACACCTTC. It codes for CASSIVGQGRSGGYTF. The rearrangement links TRBV19 to TRBJ1-2, with 9 bases identical to TRBD1. CDR1 is LNHDA, CDR2 SQIVND, per germline (reference sequence). This CDR3 comprises 16 residues. The junction had 10 bases not matched to a gene; V was cut back by 1 base and J by 7 bases. Using reference TRBV19 and TRBJ1-2 for the parts outside the CDR3, the full variable domain is DGGITQSPKYLFRKEGQNVTLSCEQNLNHDAMYWYRQDPGQGLRLIYYSQIVNDFQKGDIAEGYSVSREKKESFPLTVTSAQKNPTAFYLCASSIVGQGRSGGYTFGSGTRLTVV.

The chain couples TRBV28 to TRBJ2-7; weak D call: TRBD1 (5 bases). CDR1 and CDR2 (germline): MDHEN, SYDVKM. The CDR3 totals 14 residues. The V and J ends lost 4 bases and 5 bases respectively, with 15 bases between them. DNA for the CDR3: TGTGCCAGCAGTTCGTCGTGGCAGGGCAACGAGCAGTACTTC. It translates to CASSSSWQGNEQYF.

This clone has only one observation. The chain combines TRBV19 with TRBJ1-1; D gene ambiguous. Germline V gives CDR1 LNHDA, CDR2 SQIVND (reference sequence). The CDR3 runs to 15 residues. V was pared by 3 bases and J by 4 bases, with 15 bases between. In nucleotides, the CDR3 is TGTGCCAGTAGTATCGTGGCAGGTTCTTTCACTGAAGCTTTCTTT. This translates into CASSIVAGSFTEAFF.

In nucleotides, the CDR3 is TGCAGCGTTTGGGACAGTTGGACTGGAGGCTACACCTTC. Translating it yields CSVWDSWTGGYTF. This chain uses TRBV29-1 with TRBJ1-2; 7 bases align to TRBD1. This CDR3 contains 13 residues. Unmatched junction bases numbered 11, after V lost 5 bases and J lost 8 bases. Per germline, CDR1 SQVTM and CDR2 ANQGSEA.

The chain carries TRBV7-9 and TRBJ2-1; no clear D gene. The CDR3 totals 12 residues. Per germline, CDR1 SEHNR and CDR2 FQNEAQ (reference sequence). V was clipped by 3 bases and J by 6 bases, with 6 bases between them. CDR3 sequence: CASSLQVNEQFF. CDR3 in DNA: TGTGCCAGCAGCTTGCAGGTCAATGAGCAGTTCTTC.

This CDR3 reads CASSQGRGGLSPLHF. CDR3 bases: TGTGCCAGCAGTCAGGGGAGGGGGGGACTGTCACCCCTCCACTTT. V usage is TRBV2 and J usage is TRBJ1-6; tentative D call: TRBD1 (6 bases). The CDR3 totals 15 residues. The V end lost 5 bases, the J end lost 10 bases, and 18 bases lay between the germline ends. Germline V gene sequence: CDR1 SNHLY, CDR2 FYNNEI.

The J gene is TRBJ2-5, the V gene TRBV20-1; 8 bases are shared with TRBD1. Trimming took 6 bases from V and 5 from J; bases not matched to a gene: 2. CDR1 DFQATT and CDR2 SNEGSKA come from the germline V gene (reference sequence). The CDR3 runs to 11 residues. For the CDR3, the DNA is TGCAGTGCGCAGGGGGCGGAGACCCAGTACTTC. This encodes CSAQGAETQYF.